The 25 T cell receptor beta chains given below trace back to one sample, sequenced in a study of Graves' ophthalmopathy and Graves' hyperthyroidism. CDR3 regions of TCR beta were amplified from RNA transcripts. The first-round RT-PCR employed HTBI primers together with the Qiagen OneStep RT-PCR kit. A multiplex PCR was then performed as the second round. TCRdb ran MiXCR on the multiplex PCR reads and lists one entry per CDR3 protein. The sample carries about 500,000 distinct CDR3 sequences, approximately 15% recorded once. The sample taken for sequencing was blood. All receptors come from a woman aged 25 to 45 with Graves' ophthalmopathy.

This clonotype was counted at least ten times. The rearrangement links TRBV19 to TRBJ1-5; 7 bases align to TRBD1. This CDR3 spans 16 amino acids. Trimming cost V 0 bases and J 5 bases; bases outside gene matches: 7. The germline V gene has CDR1 LNHDA and CDR2 SQIVND (reference sequence). The chain's CDR3 is CASSIDTGVGDQPQHF. The CDR3 nucleotides are TGTGCCAGTAGTATAGATACAGGGGTGGGGGATCAGCCCCAGCATTTT.

This chain uses TRBV24-1 with TRBJ2-7; D is possibly TRBD1 or TRBD2 (6 bases each). The CDR3 has 11 amino acids. From germline, CDR1 is KGHDR and CDR2 SFDVKD. Deletions cut 12 bases from V and 3 bases from J, with 11 bases between. The CDR3 loop is CAAGGGYEQYF. The CDR3 DNA follows: TGTGCCGCAGGAGGGGGCTACGAGCAGTACTTC.

V and J are TRBV6-1 and TRBJ1-3, with a possible D match to TRBD1 (6 bases). With 8 bases removed from V and 1 base from J, the gap between germline ends came to 15 bases. Germline CDR1 MNHNS, CDR2 SASEGT. CDR3 length equals 15 residues. Here the CDR3 reads CASLPTTGSGNTIYF. The CDR3 bases are TGTGCCAGCCTACCTACCACAGGGTCTGGAAACACCATATATTTT.

This clonotype has ten or more counts. This chain joins TRBV29-1 and TRBJ2-3; TRBD2 aligns across 10 bases. V shed 7 bases, J shed 7 bases, and the junction held 14 bases outside the gene matches. Germline V gene sequence: CDR1 SQVTM, CDR2 ANQGSEA. The CDR3 runs to 15 residues. CDR3 in DNA: TGCAGCGCCGACCCACATAGCGGGAGGAGGTATACGCAGTATTTT. The encoded protein is CSADPHSGRRYTQYF.

This clonotype was seen ten or more times. The rearrangement uses TRBV5-1 and TRBJ2-7; D gene uncertain. The CDR3 contains 14 residues. Germline lookup yields CDR1 SGHRS and CDR2 YFSETQ. The V gene lost 0 bases and the J gene lost 0 bases, with 7 bases spanning the gap. This CDR3 reads CASSLVGSSYEQYF. The CDR3 DNA is TGCGCCAGCAGCTTGGTGGGAAGCTCCTACGAGCAGTACTTC. The full variable domain, rest sourced from reference TRBV5-1 and TRBJ2-7, is KAGVTQTPRYLIKTRGQQVTLSCSPISGHRSVSWYQQTPGQGLQFLFEYFSETQRNKGNFPGRFSGRQFSNSRSEMNVSTLELGDSALYLCASSLVGSSYEQYFGPGTRLTVT.

This clonotype showed up many times. V is TRBV6-5 and J is TRBJ1-3; 7 positions agree with TRBD1. V lost 4 bases and J lost 3; bases outside the gene matches: 6. The CDR3 totals 15 residues. Germline CDR1 and CDR2: MNHEY and SVGAGI. CDR3 DNA sequence: TGTGCCAGCAGTTCATTCGGGACAGATGGAAACACCATATATTTT. This gives the protein CASSSFGTDGNTIYF.

This clonotype appeared many times. The chain recombines TRBV30 with TRBJ1-1; perhaps TRBD1 as D (5 bases). The germline CDR1 and CDR2 sequences are GTSNPN and SVGIG (reference sequence). V lost 0 bases, J lost 5 bases, and 10 bases lay in between. The CDR3 is made up of 13 amino acids. In nucleotides, the CDR3 is TGTGCCTGGAGTGTCCAGGGCGCAACTGAAGCTTTCTTT. Its translation: CAWSVQGATEAFF.

On this clonotype itself: At one end, the junction sequence differs from germline, possibly due to a read error. The V and J genes are TRBV29-1 and TRBJ2-4; tentative D call: TRBD1 (6 bases). The length of the CDR3 is 13 residues. CDR1 is SQVTM and CDR2 is ANQGSEA in the germline V gene. CDR3 nucleotide sequence: TGCAGCGCCAAGGGGGTCACCAAAAACATTAAGTACTTC. Protein: CSAKGVTKNIKYF.

In its sample, this clonotype was seen many times. The chain recombines TRBV28 with TRBJ1-1, with 8 bases aligning to TRBD1. The V segment lost 5 bases and the J segment 0 bases; nucleotides outside the gene matches: 5. The germline V gene encodes CDR1 MDHEN and CDR2 SYDVKM. This CDR3 has 15 residues. Here the CDR3 reads CASSILTGVNTEAFF. The CDR3 bases are TGTGCCAGCAGTATTTTGACAGGGGTGAACACTGAAGCTTTCTTT.

The chain employs TRBV30 and TRBJ2-2; possible D gene TRBD1, 5 bases. The CDR3 totals 16 residues. V lost 3 bases, J lost 0 bases, and 14 bases lay in between. Germline CDR1 and CDR2: GTSNPN and SVGIG (reference sequence). The CDR3 DNA sequence: TGTGCCTGGAGAGCCCGACAGAGCGCGAACACCGGGGAGCTGTTTTTT. Encoded protein: CAWRARQSANTGELFF.

Many counts were recorded for this clonotype. V gene TRBV6-5 combines with J gene TRBJ1-5; no clear D gene. CDR3 length: 16 residues. Between the trimmed V and J ends, which lost 2 bases and 0 bases, there was a span of 11 bases. Germline lookup yields CDR1 MNHEY and CDR2 SVGAGI. The CDR3 loop is CASSYRVSSSNQPQHF. CDR3 nucleotides: TGTGCCAGCAGTTACCGGGTCAGCAGTAGCAATCAGCCCCAGCATTTT.

This clonotype was recorded many times. A junction end diverges from the germline sequence, so it may reflect a read error. The V gene is TRBV6-5, the J gene TRBJ1-5, with TRBD1 identical over 7 bases. Per germline, CDR1 MNHEY and CDR2 SVGAGI. CDR3 length: 16 amino acids. The CDR3, as DNA: TGCGCCAGCAGTTACTCGGCGGGACAGCGATTTCAGCCCCAGCATTTT. Its protein is CASSYSAGQRFQPQHF.

Remarks on this clonotype: This may be a read error: a much more frequent sequence differs by one nucleotide. The chain recombines TRBV7-2 with TRBJ2-5; 9 bases map to TRBD2. This CDR3 spans 16 amino acids. Germline CDR1 SGHTA, CDR2 FQGNSA. CDR3 DNA: TGTGCCAGCAGCCGACTTCCTAGCGGGAAGGGAGAGAGCCAGTACTTC. It specifies CASSRLPSGKGESQYF.

Ten or more counts support this clonotype. The rearrangement joins TRBV6-5 to TRBJ2-2; a possible D gene is TRBD1 (6 bases). V gave up 2 bases and J gave up 7 bases, with 11 bases separating them. This CDR3 has 14 residues. The germline gives CDR1 MNHEY, CDR2 SVGAGI. The CDR3 reads CASSYTGQVGELFF. CDR3 nucleotide sequence: TGTGCCAGCAGTTACACAGGGCAGGTCGGGGAGCTGTTTTTT.

This clonotype has at least ten counts. The gene calls are TRBV19 and TRBJ2-5; D remains ambiguous. V lost 3 bases and J lost 3, with 8 bases in between. CDR1 LNHDA and CDR2 SQIVND come from the germline V gene (reference sequence). This CDR3 is built from 13 residues. The CDR3 spells CASSISQEETQYF. CDR3 DNA sequence: TGTGCCAGTAGTATTAGCCAGGAAGAGACCCAGTACTTC.

At least ten counts were recorded for this clonotype. The chain couples TRBV7-6 to TRBJ2-5, with TRBD2 matching over 14 bases. With V trimmed by 4 bases and J by 7 bases, 8 bases remained unmatched. This CDR3 spans 16 amino acids. Germline assignment: CDR1 SGHVS and CDR2 FNYEAQ. The chain's CDR3 is CASSSGLAGALGTQYF. For the CDR3, the DNA is TGTGCCAGCAGCTCGGGACTAGCGGGGGCCCTCGGGACCCAGTACTTC.

This clonotype came up many times. The chain couples TRBV6-1 to TRBJ2-5, with D possibly being TRBD1 (5 bases). Trimming left V 7 bases short and J 5 bases short, with 14 bases between. Germline-derived CDR1 and CDR2 are MNHNS and SASEGT. The CDR3 is 13 residues long. The CDR3 DNA is TGTGCCAGCATGGGGCAGGTTCTCGAGACCCAGTACTTC. Translation gives CASMGQVLETQYF.

This clonotype was seen at least ten times. The V call is TRBV12-3 or TRBV12-4, the J call TRBJ2-7, with 8 nucleotides matching TRBD1. V was clipped by 0 bases and J by 3 bases; unmatched bases: 4. The CDR3 runs to 15 residues. CDR3 nucleotides: TGTGCCAGCAGTTTAGCGGGACAGGCGGACTACGAGCAGTACTTC. As protein: CASSLAGQADYEQYF.

In this sample, this clonotype turned up many times. The V gene is TRBV6-1, the J gene TRBJ1-2; D might be TRBD1 (5 bases). The CDR3 contains 15 residues. Germline V gene lookup returns CDR1 MNHNS and CDR2 SASEGT. The germline V and J ends were trimmed by 4 bases and 4 bases, with 16 bases remaining between them. The CDR3 sequence is CASSALTVEVYGYTF. CDR3 in DNA: TGTGCCAGCAGTGCCTTGACAGTTGAGGTCTATGGCTACACCTTC.

This clonotype has a count of ten or more. V gene TRBV7-3 combines with J gene TRBJ2-7; 7 bases match TRBD2. CDR3 length: 13 residues. Germline V gene lookup returns CDR1 SGHTA and CDR2 FQGTGA. Trimming cost V 8 bases and J 3 bases; bases outside gene matches: 7. The CDR3, as DNA: TGTGCCAGCTACTACCTAGCGGACTACGAGCAGTACTTC. It is translated as CASYYLADYEQYF.

This chain uses TRBV2 with TRBJ2-5; possible D gene TRBD2, 5 bases. With 3 bases removed from V and 0 bases from J, the gap between germline ends came to 8 bases. Germline CDR1 SNHLY, CDR2 FYNNEI. The CDR3 is 14 residues long. The chain's CDR3 is CASSDGRDQETQYF. CDR3 coding DNA: TGTGCCAGCAGTGACGGGCGGGACCAAGAGACCCAGTACTTC.

This clonotype has at least ten counts. The rearrangement joins TRBV5-1 to TRBJ2-5, with TRBD2 as a possible D gene (5 bases). Between the trimmed V and J ends, which lost 5 bases and 0 bases, there was a span of 8 bases. Germline-derived CDR1 and CDR2 are SGHRS and YFSETQ. The CDR3 consists of 13 residues. CDR3 nucleotide sequence: TGCGCCAGCAGAAGCGGCTACCAAGAGACCCAGTACTTC. Protein sequence: CASRSGYQETQYF.

This clonotype appeared a few times. The chain recombines TRBV28 with TRBJ2-5; 10 bases are a match to TRBD2. Per germline, CDR1 MDHEN and CDR2 SYDVKM. Trimming at V came to 6 bases and at J to 1 base, leaving 2 bases not matched to a gene. The CDR3 spans 14 residues. Here the CDR3 reads CASSTSGAQETQYF. CDR3 DNA sequence: TGTGCCAGCAGCACTAGCGGGGCCCAAGAGACCCAGTACTTC. The variable domain in full, with the rest retrieved from reference TRBV28 and TRBJ2-5, is DVKVTQSSRYLVKRTGEKVFLECVQDMDHENMFWYRQDPGLGLRLIYFSYDVKMKEKGDIPEGYSVSREKKERFSLILESASTNQTSMYLCASSTSGAQETQYFGPGTRLLVL.

The CDR3 region has the DNA TGTGCCAGCAGTTACACGATAGCGGGGGGCAAAAACATTCAGTACTTC. Protein product: CASSYTIAGGKNIQYF. The chain couples TRBV6-2 or TRBV6-3 to TRBJ2-4; 10 positions match TRBD2. V trimming: 2 bases; J trimming: 3 bases; junction bases outside the gene matches: 4. From germline, CDR1 is MNHEY and CDR2 SVGEGT. The length of the CDR3 is 16 residues.

The table lists this clonotype with a few counts. The CDR3 region is CSARDSLETQYF. The CDR3 bases are TGCAGTGCTCGGGACTCTCTGGAGACCCAGTACTTC. The chain joins TRBV20-1 to TRBJ2-5; possibly TRBD2 for D (6 bases). Per the germline V gene, CDR1 is DFQATT and CDR2 is SNEGSKA (reference sequence). The CDR3 contains 12 residues. With 5 bases removed from V and 5 bases from J, the gap between germline ends came to 12 bases.